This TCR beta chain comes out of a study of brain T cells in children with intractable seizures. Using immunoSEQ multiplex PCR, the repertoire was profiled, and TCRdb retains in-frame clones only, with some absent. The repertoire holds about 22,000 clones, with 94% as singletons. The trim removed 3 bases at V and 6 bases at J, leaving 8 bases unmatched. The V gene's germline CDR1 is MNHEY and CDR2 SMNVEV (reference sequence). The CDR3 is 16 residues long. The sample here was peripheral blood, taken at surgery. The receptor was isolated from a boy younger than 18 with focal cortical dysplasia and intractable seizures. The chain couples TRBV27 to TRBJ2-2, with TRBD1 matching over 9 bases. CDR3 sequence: CASSFVSGTGPGELFF. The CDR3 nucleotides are TGTGCCAGCAGTTTCGTATCCGGGACAGGGCCCGGGGAGCTGTTTTTT.